The clone carrying this T cell receptor (beta chain) was detected a few times. The target antigen is unknown. Trimming took 7 bases from V and 6 from J; bases not matched to a gene: 15. Germline CDR1 SEHNR, CDR2 FQNEAQ (reference sequence). This CDR3 comprises 17 residues. Both 60 Vbeta primers and 13 Jbeta primers went into the PCR. Authors' data handling: Roughly 11 million of the 80 million or so unique TCR beta chains counted in a later analysis were shared. Assay used: immunoSEQ multiplex PCR; TCRdb lists only in-frame clones, some missing. The V and J calls and clone size are taken from that table; D and trimming were inferred from the DNA. Here the sample spans about 140,000 clones, 88% being singletons. The data derive from a study of cytomegalovirus exposure and HLA in healthy donors. Broader study findings: A later analysis reportedly found fewer N-insertions in an Asian-associated ancestry cluster than the roughly 730-donor mean. Later on, an analysis found that several of the most significant clusters appeared to be linked to common viral pathogens, which included parvovirus B19.

The TCR sequence derives from a woman aged 40 to 49 in good health and CMV-seronegative. The V and J genes are TRBV7-9 and TRBJ2-6; 7 nucleotides agree with TRBD2. Sample: PBMCs. CDR3 protein: CASTPDVWGREANVLTF. The CDR3 DNA sequence: TGTGCCAGCACCCCGGACGTCTGGGGGAGGGAGGCCAACGTCCTGACTTTC. Full variable domain (outside the CDR3, taken from reference TRBV7-9 and TRBJ2-6): DTGVSQNPRHKITKRGQNVTFRCDPISEHNRLYWYRQTLGQGPEFLTYFQNEAQLEKSRLLSDRFSAERPKGSFSTLEIQRTEQGDSAMYLCASTPDVWGREANVLTFGAGSRLTVL.